This TCR beta chain was profiled in a study of T cells in Graves' hyperthyroidism and ophthalmopathy. Regarding the study as a whole: Most clonotypes that expanded in the thyroid above 0.001 also showed up in blood.

Amplification of TCR beta CDR3 regions was performed using RNA transcripts as template. During a first-round RT-PCR of the TCR CDR3, the HTBI primer set was used. TCRdb used MiXCR to reprocess the multiplex PCR reads, holding one entry per CDR3 protein. Counted here are over 300,000 distinct CDR3 sequences, about 13% occurring once; the ten biggest clones make up around 32%. Reasons for excluding patients were uncontrolled infection, other autoimmune disease, pregnancy or lactation. Diagnostic decisions used clinical symptoms, serum thyroxine and TRAb, thyroid ultrasound and orbital computed tomography. A roughly 9.3 ml volume of fresh peripheral blood provided the PBMCs. The V end lost 7 bases, the J end lost 2 bases, and 11 bases lay between the germline ends. CDR1 is MNHEY, CDR2 SMNVEV, per germline (reference sequence). This CDR3 has 13 amino acids. This clonotype was counted ten times or more. Its antigen is unidentified.

V gene TRBV27 combines with J gene TRBJ1-1; unclear D gene. Sequencing was carried out using blood. The TCR was taken from a woman in her thirties or forties with Graves' ophthalmopathy. Here the CDR3 reads CASNSGPNTEAFF. For the CDR3, the DNA is TGTGCCAGCAACTCAGGACCAAACACTGAAGCTTTCTTT.